Each of the 19 T cell receptor beta chains below was sequenced from the same sample in a study of blood T cell repertoires in COVID-19. The protocol was immunoSEQ multiplex PCR, while the TCRdb copy is restricted to in-frame clones and leaves out a portion. Of 200,000 to 300,000 clones detected, 86% appear once; the ten largest clones hold over 2.5%. The sequenced sample consisted of PBMCs or T cells enriched from blood (not recorded which). Every receptor here comes from a young woman who had recovered from COVID-19.

This chain joins TRBV25-1 and TRBJ2-7; 7 bases line up with TRBD1. Trimming cost V 5 bases and J 2 bases; bases outside gene matches: 9. Germline CDR1 is MGHDK and CDR2 is SYGVNS. The CDR3 is made up of 15 amino acids. CDR3 bases: TGTGCCAGCAGTCGGCGACAGGGTCGTACCTACGAGCAGTACTTC. Translating gives CASSRRQGRTYEQYF.

The rearrangement uses TRBV30 and TRBJ1-1, with a possible D match to TRBD1 (6 bases). V was shortened by 5 bases and J by 0 bases, with 19 bases between the two germline ends. The germline gives CDR1 GTSNPN, CDR2 SVGIG (reference sequence). This CDR3 comprises 16 residues. Written as DNA, the CDR3 is TGTGCCTGGTCAGGGGCGAGGGGGTCAATGAACACTGAAGCTTTCTTT. Translation gives CAWSGARGSMNTEAFF.

The rearrangement uses TRBV28 and TRBJ2-7, with 13 bases matching TRBD2. CDR3 length equals 15 residues. V shed 4 bases, J shed 4 bases, and the junction held 4 bases outside the gene matches. Germline V gene lookup returns CDR1 MDHEN and CDR2 SYDVKM. For the CDR3, the DNA is TGTGCCAGCAGTTCGGGACTAGCGGGAAAATACGAGCAGTACTTC. As protein: CASSSGLAGKYEQYF.

V and J are TRBV27 and TRBJ2-1; 15 bases line up with TRBD2. CDR3 length: 17 residues. V lost 6 bases to trimming and J lost 4 bases; unmatched junction nucleotides: 7. Germline CDR1 and CDR2: MNHEY and SMNVEV (reference sequence). The CDR3 protein is CASREGTSGGPYNEQFF. The CDR3 DNA reads as TGTGCCAGCAGAGAGGGGACTAGCGGGGGGCCGTACAATGAGCAGTTCTTC.

The chain carries TRBV27 and TRBJ2-5; D is perhaps TRBD2 (5 bases). The CDR3 contains 15 residues. V lost 5 bases and J 3 bases, leaving 16 bases between the germline ends. The germline V gene has CDR1 MNHEY and CDR2 SMNVEV (reference sequence). DNA for the CDR3: TGTGCCAGCAGTCATACCGGGTCCGGGAAAGAGACCCAGTACTTC. This encodes CASSHTGSGKETQYF.

The chain couples TRBV7-3 to TRBJ1-1, with a weak D call TRBD1 (6 bases). V lost 5 bases and J 4 bases, leaving 14 bases between the germline ends. The length of the CDR3 is 14 residues. Germline CDR1 SGHTA, CDR2 FQGTGA. CDR3 sequence (DNA): TGTGCCAGCAGCCCACGGACAGCTGGCACTGAAGCTTTCTTT. It is translated as CASSPRTAGTEAFF.

The V gene is TRBV6-5, the J gene TRBJ2-3, with a weak D call TRBD1 (6 bases). The ends were cut back, 4 bases at V and 6 bases at J, with 20 bases in the middle. Germline V gene data show CDR1 as MNHEY and CDR2 as SVGAGI. This CDR3 has 16 amino acids. CDR3 region: CASSFSQGSIHDTQYF. CDR3 sequence (DNA): TGTGCCAGCAGTTTTAGTCAGGGGTCAATCCACGATACGCAGTATTTT.

This clone has ten or more counts. The CDR3 region is CASSTGTGDTEAFF. The DNA for the CDR3 is TGTGCCAGCAGCACCGGGACAGGAGACACTGAAGCTTTCTTT. The J gene is TRBJ1-1, the V gene TRBV6-5; 8 bases match TRBD1. The CDR3 contains 14 residues. The V gene end was trimmed by 6 bases and the J gene end by 3 bases; junction bases not matched to a gene: 6. Germline V CDR1 and CDR2: MNHEY, SVGAGI.

V is TRBV7-9 and J is TRBJ2-4; tentative D call: TRBD2 (6 bases). The germline gives CDR1 SEHNR, CDR2 FQNEAQ (reference sequence). The CDR3 runs to 15 residues. Trimming removed 3 bases from V and 7 bases from J, with 16 bases in between. DNA for the CDR3: TGTGCCAGCAGCTTTGGGCGGGGCGAGATGAACATTCAGTACTTC. It codes for CASSFGRGEMNIQYF.

Only a few counts were recorded for this clone. V usage is TRBV27 and J usage is TRBJ2-1, with D maybe TRBD1 (6 bases). V lost 2 bases to trimming and J lost 0 bases, with 8 bases between them. CDR1 is MNHEY and CDR2 is SMNVEV in the germline V gene (reference sequence). The CDR3 has 15 amino acids. The CDR3 DNA follows: TGTGCCAGCAGTTTAGACAGGAGCTCCTACAATGAGCAGTTCTTC. It codes for CASSLDRSSYNEQFF.

This clone is a singleton in its sample. The V call is TRBV3-1 (or the pseudogene TRBV3-2), the J call TRBJ1-3; D unclear. The V end was cut by 0 bases, the J end by 1 base, with 7 bases between. Germline CDR1 LGHDT, CDR2 YNNKEL (reference sequence). The CDR3 loop spans 15 amino acids. CDR3 DNA sequence: TGTGCCAGCAGCCAAGAGCCGGGGTCTGGAAACACCATATATTTT. Its protein is CASSQEPGSGNTIYF.

CDR3 coding DNA: TGTGCCAGCAGTTTGGGACTAGCGGGAGCATCCGGGGAGCTGTTTTTT. Protein sequence: CASSLGLAGASGELFF. The chain recombines TRBV28 with TRBJ2-2, with 14 bases matching TRBD2. The CDR3 totals 16 residues. The junction had 3 bases not matched to a gene; V was cut back by 3 bases and J by 6 bases. CDR1 and CDR2 from the germline V gene are MDHEN and SYDVKM.

A few counts support this clone. This chain connects TRBV10-3 to TRBJ2-2, with 13 bases aligning to TRBD2. Germline assignment: CDR1 ENHRY and CDR2 SYGVKD. This CDR3 spans 19 amino acids. V lost 0 bases and J lost 5; bases outside the gene matches: 9. The DNA of the CDR3 is TGTGCCATCAGTGAGTCATACGGACTAGCGGGAGATGGGACCGGGGAGCTGTTTTTT. It is translated as CAISESYGLAGDGTGELFF.

The chain uses TRBV11-2 and TRBJ2-3, with D possibly TRBD2 on 6 matching bases. Germline CDR1 reads SGHAT; CDR2 reads FQNNGV. V was pared by 4 bases and J by 4 bases, with 15 bases between. The CDR3 runs 15 residues. CDR3 nucleotides: TGTGCCAGCAGCTCCGGGTCGCGGGGAGCAGATACGCAGTATTTT. Amino acid sequence: CASSSGSRGADTQYF.

The J gene is TRBJ2-1, the V gene TRBV5-1; D is perhaps TRBD1 (6 bases). This CDR3 is built from 16 residues. Trimming took 0 bases from V and 4 from J, leaving 14 bases between them. Per the germline V gene, CDR1 is SGHRS and CDR2 is YFSETQ. The CDR3 DNA reads TGCGCCAGCAGCTTGGATGGGACAACGGGGTACAATGAGCAGTTCTTC. Amino acids: CASSLDGTTGYNEQFF.

The CDR3 sequence is CASRDSGRARNNEQFF. The CDR3 DNA sequence: TGTGCCAGCAGAGATAGCGGGAGGGCGAGAAACAATGAGCAGTTCTTC. This rearrangement joins TRBV7-8 to TRBJ2-1; 11 bases map to TRBD2. With 6 bases clipped from V and 5 bases from J, the junction kept 9 bases outside the gene matches. Germline V gene data show CDR1 as SGHVS and CDR2 as FQNEAQ. This CDR3 is 16 amino acids long. The variable domain in full, with the rest retrieved from reference TRBV7-8 and TRBJ2-1, is GAGVSQSPRYKVAKRGQDVALRCDPISGHVSLFWYQQALGQGPEFLTYFQNEAQLDKSGLPSDRFFAERPEGSVSTLKIQRTQQEDSAVYLCASRDSGRARNNEQFFGPGTRLTVL.

The genes are TRBV27 and TRBJ2-2, with 10 bases matching TRBD1. The CDR3 spans 18 residues. The ends lost 5 bases at V and 1 base at J; junction bases unmatched: 10. Germline loops: CDR1 MNHEY, CDR2 SMNVEV (reference sequence). The CDR3 reads CASSPGTGVPWNTGELFF. The CDR3 region has the DNA TGTGCCAGCAGTCCCGGGACAGGGGTCCCTTGGAACACCGGGGAGCTGTTTTTT.

This chain links TRBV27 with TRBJ1-2; 9 nucleotides line up with TRBD1. J was trimmed by 7 bases and V by 8 bases; bases with no gene match: 2. The CDR3 has 11 amino acids. Germline CDR1 and CDR2: MNHEY and SMNVEV (reference sequence). CDR3 sequence reads: CASWDRVGYTF. The CDR3 DNA reads as TGTGCCAGCTGGGACAGGGTTGGCTACACCTTC.

This rearrangement joins TRBV5-6 to TRBJ1-2, with 11 positions matching TRBD1. The V segment lost 4 bases and the J segment 8 bases; nucleotides outside the gene matches: 10. CDR1 and CDR2 from the germline V gene are SGHDT and YYEEEE. The CDR3 length is 15 residues. CDR3 sequence (DNA): TGTGCCAGCAGCCCTACCGGGACAGGGGGGATGGGCTACACCTTC. Protein: CASSPTGTGGMGYTF.